This T cell receptor beta chain was observed in a study of T cell responses to AZD1222 COVID-19 vaccine (TCRdb year 2021). For the study in its entirety: A total of approximately 240 trial participants underwent TCR sequencing, of whom about 200 received two doses of AZD1222 and some 25 received two doses of the MenACWY control vaccine. Enrollment into the trials was organized by age into subgroups of 18-55, 56-69 and 70-plus years, and those subgroups contained approximately 160, 26 and 62 TCR-sequenced participants, respectively. Overall study results and their limits: Because no samples from the day 14 peak response were available, repertoires could be characterized only after the peak T cell response. Spike-specific TCR breadth and depth rose significantly after two AZD1222 doses compared with day 0 and with MenACWY recipients. Epitopes outside the regions mutated in the B.1.351 and B.1.1.7 variants were reportedly recognized by nearly half of the unique spike-specific TCRs. Vaccine-associated CD4 TCRs spanned the whole spike protein, with dominant responses in regions 160-218 and 743-854. Conclusions about previously exposed vaccinees are limited, since just five or six AZD1222 recipients were seropositive for SARS-CoV-2 at baseline. In the small 56-69-year group, the increase in depth fell short of significance, most likely because of low power. Participants were mostly white British, with more females than males. The authors suggested clonal diversity may have been underestimated.

The CDR3 regions of human TCRbeta chains were subjected to immunosequencing. The original methods were these. TCRs in the repertoires were matched against a reference library of SARS-CoV-2-specific TCRs that had been generated with the MIRA antigen-specificity platform. Breadth was defined as the fraction of unique TCRs that were SARS-CoV-2-associated. Depth was defined as the fraction of total T cells that were SARS-CoV-2-associated. Using the MIRA data, each spike-specific TCR was assigned both to the spike region to which the TCR was reactive and to a CD4 or CD8 class. Log10-transformed breadth and depth values were compared by one-way ANOVA with Sidak's multiple comparisons tests. As stored in TCRdb, this immuneACCESS dataset retains in-frame rearrangements with V and J assigned. A fraction of the clones does not appear; measured against another copy, unresolved V genes explain less than half of the discrepancy, and the remainder lacks a known reason. For V, J and clone size, that table is used; D and trimming come from the DNA. The sample records 150,000 to 250,000 clones, over 85% of which are singletons. In total, the top ten clones hold around 1% of the sample.

As for this clone: Its antigen remains unidentified. No per-base quality is available; no much larger clone lies one base away.

Taken with the paper, the label for time point translates to: about 28 days (+/-7) after the second vaccine dose. AZD1222 recipients whose second dose came at about 4 weeks and those whose second dose came at about 12 weeks were combined into one group, since spike-specific TCR depth and breadth did not differ between the two schedules. Vaccinee samples came from UK trials COV001 and COV002, including a single-blind randomized controlled phase 2/3 trial of AZD1222 (ChAdOx1 nCoV-19) in healthy adults. For TCRbeta chain sequencing, PBMC samples were collected from trial participants at day 0 and at day 28 after the second dose. Trimmed from V: 4 bases; trimmed from J: 4 bases; junction bases lacking a gene match: 11. The CDR3 sequence holds 15 residues, the cysteine and phenylalanine included. Only the CDR3 part of the read is kept: 45 bases, read in frame from the first base. The CDR1 and CDR2 encoded by the germline V gene are SGHRS and YFSETQ.

This receptor was taken from an adult who received the AZD1222 COVID-19 vaccine. The rearrangement combines TRBV5-1 with TRBJ2-7, with TRBD1 identical over 7 junction bases. This specimen consisted of peripheral blood, obtained 28 days after the second AZD1222 dose. The nucleotide sequence is given as TGCGCCAGCAGCGCCCACGGGACAGTCCTTTACGAGCAGTACTTC. It is translated as CASSAHGTVLYEQYF.